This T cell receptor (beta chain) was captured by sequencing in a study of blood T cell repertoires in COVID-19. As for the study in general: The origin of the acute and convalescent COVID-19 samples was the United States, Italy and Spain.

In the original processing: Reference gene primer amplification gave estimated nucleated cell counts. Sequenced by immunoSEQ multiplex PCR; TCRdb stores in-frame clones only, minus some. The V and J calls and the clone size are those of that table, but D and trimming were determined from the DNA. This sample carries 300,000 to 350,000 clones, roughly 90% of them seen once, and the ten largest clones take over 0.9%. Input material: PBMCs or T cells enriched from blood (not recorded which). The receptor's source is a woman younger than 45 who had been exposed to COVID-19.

CDR3 nucleotides: TGTGCCAGCAGTCGCGTAGCGGGAGGGCCTGGAAACATTCAGTACTTC. Amino acids: CASSRVAGGPGNIQYF. The V and J genes are TRBV27 and TRBJ2-4; 11 positions agree with TRBD2. CDR3 length: 16 amino acids. Germline V gives CDR1 MNHEY, CDR2 SMNVEV (reference sequence). V lost 5 bases, J lost 6 bases, and 9 bases stayed unmatched.